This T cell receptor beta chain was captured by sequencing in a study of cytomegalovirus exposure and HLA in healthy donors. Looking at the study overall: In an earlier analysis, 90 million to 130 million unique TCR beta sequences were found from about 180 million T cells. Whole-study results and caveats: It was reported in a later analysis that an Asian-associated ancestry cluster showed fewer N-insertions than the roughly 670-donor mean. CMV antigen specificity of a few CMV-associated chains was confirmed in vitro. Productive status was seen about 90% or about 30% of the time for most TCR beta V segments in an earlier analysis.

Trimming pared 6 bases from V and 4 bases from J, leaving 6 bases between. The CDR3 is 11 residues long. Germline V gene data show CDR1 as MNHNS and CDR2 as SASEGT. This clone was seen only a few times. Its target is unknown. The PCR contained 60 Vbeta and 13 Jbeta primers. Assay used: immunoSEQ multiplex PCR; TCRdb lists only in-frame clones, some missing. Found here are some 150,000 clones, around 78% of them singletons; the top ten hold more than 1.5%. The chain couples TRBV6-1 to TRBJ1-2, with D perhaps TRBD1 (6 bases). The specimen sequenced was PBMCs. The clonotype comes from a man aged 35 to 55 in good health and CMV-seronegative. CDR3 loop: CASRQGYGYTF. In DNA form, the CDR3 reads TGTGCCAGCAGACAGGGCTATGGCTACACCTTC.